This T cell receptor (beta chain) appears in the sequencing data of a study of spatial heterogeneity in lung cancer. Looking at the study overall: Each distinct TCR and UMI combination averaged more than ten appearances in raw reads.

The V gene lost 0 bases and the J gene lost 3 bases, with 13 bases spanning the gap. In germline, CDR1 is SGHRS, CDR2 YFSETQ. There are 15 residues in the CDR3. As for time point: sample taken at primary tumor resection. Tumor, nontumor lung or frozen PBMC supplied whole RNA, sequenced without sorting. The cohort: some 70 early-stage, untreated non-small cell lung cancer patients. This clonotype is medium-sized. Unique molecular identifiers tagged every individual TCR cDNA molecule. TCRdb reanalysed the 5' RACE reads using MiXCR and keeps one entry per CDR3 protein. The data contain approximately 3,800 distinct CDR3 sequences, around 8.2% of them singletons.

This chain connects TRBV5-1 to TRBJ2-7; D is ambiguous. The sequence was obtained from a female donor with early-stage non-small cell lung cancer. Sequenced here: PBMCs, sampled at surgery. CDR3 sequence: CASSLVAEVFYEQYF. CDR3 in DNA: TGCGCCAGCAGCTTGGTGGCAGAAGTCTTCTACGAGCAGTACTTC. Combining the CDR3 with reference TRBV5-1 and TRBJ2-7 gives the whole variable domain KAGVTQTPRYLIKTRGQQVTLSCSPISGHRSVSWYQQTPGQGLQFLFEYFSETQRNKGNFPGRFSGRQFSNSRSEMNVSTLELGDSALYLCASSLVAEVFYEQYFGPGTRLTVT.